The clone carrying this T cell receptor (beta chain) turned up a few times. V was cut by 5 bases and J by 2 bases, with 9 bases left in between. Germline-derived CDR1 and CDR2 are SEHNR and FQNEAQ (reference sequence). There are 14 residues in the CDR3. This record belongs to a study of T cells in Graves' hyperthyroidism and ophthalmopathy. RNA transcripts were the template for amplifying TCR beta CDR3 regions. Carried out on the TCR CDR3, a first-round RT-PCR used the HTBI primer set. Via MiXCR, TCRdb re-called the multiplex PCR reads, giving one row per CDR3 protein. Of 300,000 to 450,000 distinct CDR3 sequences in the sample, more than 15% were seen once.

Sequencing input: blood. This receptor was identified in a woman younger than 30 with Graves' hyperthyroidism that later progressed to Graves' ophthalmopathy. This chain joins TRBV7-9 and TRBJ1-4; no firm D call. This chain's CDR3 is CASSQAGTNEKLFF. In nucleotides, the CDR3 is TGTGCCAGCAGCCAGGCGGGGACTAATGAAAAACTGTTTTTT.